This TCR beta chain was captured by sequencing in a study of T cell responses to AZD1222 COVID-19 vaccine. Study-level results: Spike as a whole was targeted by vaccine-associated CD4 TCRs, dominant at 160-218 and 743-854. It should be noted that donors were predominantly white British and more often female, and clonal diversity was possibly underestimated.

Sequenced by immunoSEQ multiplex PCR; TCRdb stores in-frame clones only, minus some. Of 95,000 to 110,000 clones detected, roughly 91% appear once; the ten largest clones hold about 5%. A note on this clone: The target antigen is unknown.

The sample consisted of peripheral blood, taken on day 0 of AZD1222 vaccination. The clonotype comes from an adult in good health.

CDR3 sequence reads: CAWASTSGGHNTGELFF. CDR3 DNA: TGTGCCTGGGCGTCGACTAGCGGGGGCCACAACACCGGGGAGCTGTTTTTT. The rearrangement joins TRBV30 to TRBJ2-2; 12 bases align to TRBD2. The V gene end was trimmed by 5 bases and the J gene end by 2 bases; junction bases not matched to a gene: 9. This CDR3 comprises 17 residues. Looked up from germline, CDR1 is GTSNPN and CDR2 is SVGIG (reference sequence). The whole variable domain, remainder taken from reference TRBV30 and TRBJ2-2, is SQTIHQWPATLVQPVGSPLSLECTVEGTSNPNLYWYRQAAGRGLQLLFYSVGIGQISSEVPQNLSASRPQDRQFILSSKKLLLSDSGFYLCAWASTSGGHNTGELFFGEGSRLTVL.